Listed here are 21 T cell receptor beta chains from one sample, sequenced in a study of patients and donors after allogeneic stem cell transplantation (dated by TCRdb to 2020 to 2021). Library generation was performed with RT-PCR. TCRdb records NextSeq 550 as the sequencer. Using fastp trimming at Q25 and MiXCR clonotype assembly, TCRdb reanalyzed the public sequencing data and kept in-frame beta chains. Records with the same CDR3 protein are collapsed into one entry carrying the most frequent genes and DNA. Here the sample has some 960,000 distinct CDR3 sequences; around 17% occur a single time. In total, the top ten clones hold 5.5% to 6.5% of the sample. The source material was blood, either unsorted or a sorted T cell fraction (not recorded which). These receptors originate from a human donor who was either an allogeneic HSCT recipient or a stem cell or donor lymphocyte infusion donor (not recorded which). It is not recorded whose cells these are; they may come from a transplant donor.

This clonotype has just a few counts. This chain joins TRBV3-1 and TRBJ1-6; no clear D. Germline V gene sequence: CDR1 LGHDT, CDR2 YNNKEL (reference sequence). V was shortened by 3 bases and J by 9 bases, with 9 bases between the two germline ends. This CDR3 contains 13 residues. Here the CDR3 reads CASSQEDGSPLHF. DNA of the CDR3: TGTGCCAGCAGCCAGGAGGACGGTTCACCCCTCCACTTT.

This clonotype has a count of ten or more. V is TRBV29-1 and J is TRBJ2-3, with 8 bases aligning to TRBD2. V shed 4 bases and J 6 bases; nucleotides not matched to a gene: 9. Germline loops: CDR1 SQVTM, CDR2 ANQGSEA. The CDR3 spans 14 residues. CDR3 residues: CSVATGGRSDTQYF. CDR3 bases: TGCAGCGTTGCTACGGGGGGGCGATCGGATACGCAGTATTTT.

CDR3 sequence: CASSVGTSKSDTQYF. CDR3 in DNA: TGTGCCAGCAGTGTGGGGACTAGCAAGTCGGATACGCAGTATTTT. The V gene is TRBV2, the J gene TRBJ2-3; TRBD2 matches 9 bases. V shed 4 bases, J shed 6 bases, and the junction held 8 bases outside the gene matches. Germline V gene lookup returns CDR1 SNHLY and CDR2 FYNNEI. The length of the CDR3 is 15 residues.

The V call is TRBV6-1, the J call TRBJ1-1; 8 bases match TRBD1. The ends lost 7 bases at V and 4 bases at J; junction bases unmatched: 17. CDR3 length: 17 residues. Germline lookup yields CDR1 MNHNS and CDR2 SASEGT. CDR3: CASISPGQEVAGTEAFF. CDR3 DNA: TGTGCCAGCATCTCACCGGGACAGGAGGTCGCGGGCACTGAAGCTTTCTTT.

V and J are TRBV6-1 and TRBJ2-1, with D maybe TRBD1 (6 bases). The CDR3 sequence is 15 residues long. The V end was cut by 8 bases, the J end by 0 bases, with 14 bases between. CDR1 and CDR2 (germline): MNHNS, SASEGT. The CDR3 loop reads CASQGGKGSYNEQFF. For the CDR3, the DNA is TGTGCCAGCCAAGGGGGAAAGGGCTCCTACAATGAGCAGTTCTTC.

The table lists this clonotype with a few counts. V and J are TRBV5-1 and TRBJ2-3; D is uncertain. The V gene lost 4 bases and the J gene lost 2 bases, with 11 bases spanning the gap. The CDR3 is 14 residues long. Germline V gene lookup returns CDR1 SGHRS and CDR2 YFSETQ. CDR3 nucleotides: TGCGCCAGCAGCAAAGGACCACTCACAGATACGCAGTATTTT. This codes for CASSKGPLTDTQYF.

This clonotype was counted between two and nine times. The CDR3 loop is CAWARGPNEQFF. The CDR3 DNA follows: TGTGCCTGGGCCCGGGGTCCCAATGAGCAGTTCTTC. The V and J genes are TRBV30 and TRBJ2-1, with a possible D match to TRBD2 (5 bases). Trimming cost V 5 bases and J 6 bases, with 11 bases left between them. Germline values: CDR1 GTSNPN, CDR2 SVGIG (reference sequence). The CDR3 extends over 12 amino acids.

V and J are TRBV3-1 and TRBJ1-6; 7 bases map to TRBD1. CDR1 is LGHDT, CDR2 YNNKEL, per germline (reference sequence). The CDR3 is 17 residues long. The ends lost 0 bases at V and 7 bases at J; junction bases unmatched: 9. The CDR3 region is CASSQEIETGLNSPLHF. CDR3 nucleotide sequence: TGTGCCAGCAGCCAAGAAATCGAGACAGGGCTAAATTCACCCCTCCACTTT.

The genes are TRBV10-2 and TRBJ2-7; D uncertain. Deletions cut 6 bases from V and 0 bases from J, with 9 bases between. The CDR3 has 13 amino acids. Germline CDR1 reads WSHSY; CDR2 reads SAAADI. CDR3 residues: CASSAGYSYEQYF. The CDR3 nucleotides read TGCGCCAGCAGCGCCGGGTACTCCTACGAGCAGTACTTC.

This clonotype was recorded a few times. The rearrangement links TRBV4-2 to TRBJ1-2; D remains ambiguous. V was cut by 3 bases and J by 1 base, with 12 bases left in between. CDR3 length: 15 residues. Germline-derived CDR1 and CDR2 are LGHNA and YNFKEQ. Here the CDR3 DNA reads TGTGCCAGCAGCCAGCTCTTCAGGCGTAACTATGGCTACACCTTC. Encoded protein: CASSQLFRRNYGYTF.

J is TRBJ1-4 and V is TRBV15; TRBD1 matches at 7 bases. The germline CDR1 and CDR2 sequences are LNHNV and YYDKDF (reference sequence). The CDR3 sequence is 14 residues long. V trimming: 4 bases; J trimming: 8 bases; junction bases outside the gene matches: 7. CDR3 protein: CATSKTGNKEKLFF. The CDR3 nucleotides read TGTGCCACCAGCAAGACAGGGAATAAAGAAAAACTGTTTTTT.

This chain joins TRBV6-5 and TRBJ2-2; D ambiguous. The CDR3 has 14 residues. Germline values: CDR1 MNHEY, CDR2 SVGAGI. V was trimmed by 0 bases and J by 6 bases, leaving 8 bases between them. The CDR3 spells CASSYSRFPGELFF. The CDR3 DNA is TGTGCCAGCAGTTACTCTCGTTTCCCCGGGGAGCTGTTTTTT.

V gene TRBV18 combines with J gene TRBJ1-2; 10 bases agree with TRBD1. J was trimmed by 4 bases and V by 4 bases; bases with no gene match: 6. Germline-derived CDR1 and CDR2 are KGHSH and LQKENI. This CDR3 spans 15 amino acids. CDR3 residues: CASSQKTGGIYGYTF. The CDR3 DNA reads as TGTGCCAGCTCACAAAAGACAGGGGGCATCTATGGCTACACCTTC.

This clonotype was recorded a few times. CDR3 amino acids: CASSPQGAGSTEAFF. The CDR3 bases are TGTGCCAGCAGCCCACAGGGGGCGGGTAGCACTGAAGCTTTCTTT. This chain links TRBV3-1 with TRBJ1-1; 9 nucleotides line up with TRBD1. The V and J ends lost 4 bases and 4 bases, in that order; junction bases with no gene match: 7. Germline loops: CDR1 LGHDT, CDR2 YNNKEL (reference sequence). CDR3 length: 15 amino acids.

The CDR3 DNA follows: TGTGCCAGCTCACTTTCTACAGGGGCCTCGGGGGCCAACGTCCTGACTTTC. As protein: CASSLSTGASGANVLTF. The chain couples TRBV18 to TRBJ2-6, with 7 positions matching TRBD1. CDR1 and CDR2 (germline): KGHSH, LQKENI. The CDR3 consists of 17 residues. The ends lost 4 bases at V and 4 bases at J; junction bases unmatched: 10. The full variable domain, rest sourced from reference TRBV18 and TRBJ2-6, is NAGVMQNPRHLVRRRGQEARLRCSPMKGHSHVYWYRQLPEEGLKFMVYLQKENIIDESGMPKERFSAEFPKEGPSILRIQQVVRGDSAAYFCASSLSTGASGANVLTFGAGSRLTVL.

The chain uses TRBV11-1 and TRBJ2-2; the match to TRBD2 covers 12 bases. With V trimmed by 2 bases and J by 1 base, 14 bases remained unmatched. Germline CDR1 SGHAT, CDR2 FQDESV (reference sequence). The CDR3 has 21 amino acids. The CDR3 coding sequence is TGTGCCAGCAGCTTACCAGCTGTCAGGACTAGCGGGGACGTGAACACCGGGGAGCTGTTTTTT. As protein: CASSLPAVRTSGDVNTGELFF.

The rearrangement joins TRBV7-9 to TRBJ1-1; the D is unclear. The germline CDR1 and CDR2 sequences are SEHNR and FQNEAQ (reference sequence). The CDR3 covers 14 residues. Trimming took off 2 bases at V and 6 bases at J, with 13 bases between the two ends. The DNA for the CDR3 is TGTGCCAGCAGCTTACCCTCAAGGGTACCTGAAGCTTTCTTT. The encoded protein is CASSLPSRVPEAFF.

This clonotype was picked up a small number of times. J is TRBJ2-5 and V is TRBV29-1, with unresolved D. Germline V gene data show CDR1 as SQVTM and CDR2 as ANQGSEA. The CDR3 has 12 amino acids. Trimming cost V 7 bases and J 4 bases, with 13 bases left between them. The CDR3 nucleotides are TGCAGCGCAGATAGTGGCGGAGAGACCCAGTACTTC. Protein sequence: CSADSGGETQYF.

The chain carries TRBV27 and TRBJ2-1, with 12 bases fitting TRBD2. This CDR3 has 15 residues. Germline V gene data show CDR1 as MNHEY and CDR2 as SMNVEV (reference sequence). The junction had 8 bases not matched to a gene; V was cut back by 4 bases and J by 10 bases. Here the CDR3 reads CASSSRLAGADEQFF. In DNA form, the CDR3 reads TGTGCCAGCAGTTCAAGACTAGCGGGAGCGGACGAGCAGTTCTTC.

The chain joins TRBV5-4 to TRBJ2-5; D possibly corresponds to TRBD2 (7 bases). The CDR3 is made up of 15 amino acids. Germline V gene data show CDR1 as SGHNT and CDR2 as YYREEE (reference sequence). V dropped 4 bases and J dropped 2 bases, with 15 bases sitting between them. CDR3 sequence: CASSAGGPKQETQYF. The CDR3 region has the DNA TGTGCCAGCAGCGCCGGGGGGCCGAAGCAAGAGACCCAGTACTTC.

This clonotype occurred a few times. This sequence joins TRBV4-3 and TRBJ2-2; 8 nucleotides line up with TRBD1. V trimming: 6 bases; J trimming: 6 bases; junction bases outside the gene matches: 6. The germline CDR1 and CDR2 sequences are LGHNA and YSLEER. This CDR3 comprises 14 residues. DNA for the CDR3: TGCGCCAGCAGTCGGCAGGGGGCGTCCGGGGAGCTGTTTTTT. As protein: CASSRQGASGELFF.